Listed below are T cell receptor beta chains from one sample, sequenced in a study of human CD8 memory T cell subsets. For each CDR3 protein, TCRdb gives one entry from its re-call of the 5' RACE reads, without DNA. The record lists some 12,000 distinct CDR3 sequences, of which the ten most abundant hold about 8.6%. The sample was CD8+ T cells from PBMCs. The receptors here all came from a human donor in good health. CDR3s include the opening cysteine and the closing phenylalanine or tryptophan. A row's size may be missing; if present it is once, few, many or a size class.

V gene,J gene,clone size,CDR3 protein
TRBV29-1,TRBJ2-1,.,CSVAPSGRQFF
TRBV21-1,TRBJ2-7,.,CASSRLAGNYEQYF
TRBV24-1,TRBJ2-3,.,CATSEGTVTDTQYF
TRBV6-5,TRBJ2-7,.,CASSYSGREYEQYF
TRBV12-3/TRBV12-4,TRBJ1-3,.,CASSFGDGGNTIYF
TRBV6-4,TRBJ2-1,.,CASSGPTSGGHNEQFF
TRBV13,TRBJ2-3,medium-sized,CASSFGTGGVDTQYF
TRBV7-9,TRBJ2-1,.,CASTTHGNEQFF
TRBV4-3,TRBJ2-3,.,CASSPGSFTDTQYF
TRBV19,TRBJ1-1,.,CATEGAYNTEAFF
TRBV7-2,TRBJ1-5,.,CASSFGPITSSQHF
TRBV24-1,TRBJ2-7,.,CATSDLQTQYF
TRBV10-3,TRBJ1-1,.,CAISESKQGVTEAFF
TRBV28,TRBJ2-3,.,CASSLDDSTLTDTQYF
TRBV7-9,TRBJ2-7,.,CASSTGASDEQYF
TRBV2,TRBJ2-7,.,CASSEVGGRYEQYF
TRBV9,TRBJ2-7,.,CASSVVPGLEQYF
TRBV7-9,TRBJ1-4,.,CASSLGTATNEKLFF
TRBV29-1,TRBJ2-7,large,CSVGGQGAYEQYF
TRBV29-1,TRBJ2-3,.,CSVELGLAGDSSTDTQYF
TRBV6-5,TRBJ1-2,.,CASSPGPYYGYTF
TRBV12-3/TRBV12-4,TRBJ2-2,.,CASRLGGTGELFF
TRBV14,TRBJ1-4,.,CASSQDFGQEKLFF
TRBV2,TRBJ2-2,.,CATGTGTTGELFF
TRBV7-2,TRBJ1-2,.,CASSLGTVLYGYTF
TRBV27,TRBJ1-2,.,CASRGPVYGYTF
TRBV23-1,TRBJ2-1,.,CASSLTGRTYNEQFF
TRBV6-6,TRBJ1-1,.,CASSYYTGAATEAFF
TRBV12-3/TRBV12-4,TRBJ2-7,.,CASSPRDRVWNEQYF
TRBV2,TRBJ2-3,.,CASSEFGSGSFTDTQYF
TRBV3-1,TRBJ2-1,medium-sized,CASSQNSGYYNEQFF
TRBV23-1,TRBJ2-5,.,CASSHGRQGRQETQYF